This note documents a single T cell receptor (beta chain) sequence. TEMRA cells were enriched by FACS, while CD8+ and CD4+ T cells were obtained through a negative isolation that was performed magnetically. These data originate in a study of CD8 T cells in Susac syndrome. The CDR3 totals 12 residues. Deletions cut 6 bases from V and 4 bases from J, with 11 bases between. Germline lookup yields CDR1 SQVTM and CDR2 ANQGSEA. RNA was extracted with the RNeasy kit, and a quantity of 0.5 to 1 ug was reverse transcribed using random hexamers. Amplification of TCR beta CDR3 spanned 54 Vbeta and 13 Jbeta via immunoSEQ multiplex PCR. MiXCR, applied by TCRdb to the immunoSEQ multiplex PCR reads, yields one record per CDR3 protein. The sample holds roughly 130,000 distinct CDR3 sequences, 90% to 95% seen once.

Source material: CD4+ T cells from PBMCs. V is TRBV29-1 and J is TRBJ2-3; D is possibly TRBD2 (7 bases). The receptor was derived from a human donor in good health. The CDR3 is CSVGGGPDTQYF. In DNA, the CDR3 is TGCAGCGTGGGGGGGGGCCCAGATACGCAGTATTTT.